Listed below are T cell receptor beta chains from one sample, sequenced in a study of persistence of HIV-infected CD4 T cells. Profiled with immunoSEQ multiplex PCR; TCRdb holds only in-frame clones, not every one. The sample records about 40,000 clones, approximately 78% being singletons. The antigens for these receptors are not known. This sample comprised CD4+ T cells sorted from PBMCs after 18-hour stimulation, obtained from a patient who received antiretroviral therapy. The origin of the receptors is an adult man with HIV who was CMV-seropositive. Both conserved end residues are part of each CDR3. A D gene is named only where the DNA matches it firmly. Clone size, where shown, is once, few, many, or a class for clones that have expanded.

D gene | J gene | clone size | V gene | CDR3 DNA | CDR3 protein
TRBD2 | TRBJ2-1 | . | TRBV19 | TGTGCCAGTAGTACCACAAAACTAGCGGGAGTTCTAAATGAGCAGTTCTTC | CASSTTKLAGVLNEQFF
. | TRBJ2-3 | . | TRBV15 | TGTGCCACCAGCGACGGACTTGCTAGCACAGATACGCAGTATTTT | CATSDGLASTDTQYF
. | TRBJ1-1 | once | TRBV19 | TGTGCCAGTAGTATAGAAATAGGCCGGGCTTTCTTT | CASSIEIGRAFF
TRBD1 | TRBJ1-5 | . | TRBV7-2 | TGTGCCAGCAGCCCCCGCAGGGGGTGGGATCAGCCCCAGCATTTT | CASSPRRGWDQPQHF
TRBD1 | TRBJ1-1 | . | TRBV5-5 | TGTGCCAGCAGCTTTGGACAGGGTCGGGTGACTGAAGCTTTCTTT | CASSFGQGRVTEAFF
. | TRBJ1-2 | few | TRBV6-5 | TGTGCCAGCAGCATCGGACAGACTATCTATGGCTACACCTTC | CASSIGQTIYGYTF
. | TRBJ1-1 | . | TRBV19 | TGTGCCAGTAGCAAGGGTTTTAAGAACACTGAAGCTTTCTTT | CASSKGFKNTEAFF
. | TRBJ2-1 | . | TRBV7-8 | TGTGCCAGCAGCTTAAGGACAGAATCCTACAATGAGCAGTTCTTC | CASSLRTESYNEQFF
. | TRBJ2-3 | . | TRBV19 | TGTGCCAGTAGTATTGGGAGCACAGATACGCAGTATTTT | CASSIGSTDTQYF
. | TRBJ2-7 | . | TRBV12-3/TRBV12-4 | TGTGCCAGCAGTTTACTGGTCTACGAGCAGTACTTC | CASSLLVYEQYF
. | TRBJ1-2 | . | TRBV19 | TGTGCCAGTAGTGAGACAGTTAACTATGGCTACACCTTC | CASSETVNYGYTF
TRBD2 | TRBJ2-3 | few | TRBV25-1 | TGTGCCAGCAGTGACCCAAGCGGGAGCGGCACAGATACGCAGTATTTT | CASSDPSGSGTDTQYF
. | TRBJ1-2 | . | TRBV4-1 | TGCGCCAGCAGCCAAGACGAGAACTCCGGCTATGGCTACACCTTC | CASSQDENSGYGYTF
TRBD2 | TRBJ2-1 | . | TRBV30 | TGTGCCTGGACGGGACTAGGCGGAAGGTCCTACAATGAGCAGTTCTTC | CAWTGLGGRSYNEQFF
. | TRBJ1-1 | . | TRBV3-1/TRBV3-2 | TGTGCCAGCAGCTGGGGCACTGAAGCTTTCTTT | CASSWGTEAFF
. | TRBJ1-1 | . | TRBV7-8 | TGTGCCAGCAGCTTAGGAACCGTTCTCACTGAAGCTTTCTTT | CASSLGTVLTEAFF
. | TRBJ1-1 | . | TRBV25-1 | TGTGCCAGCACCCGGGGTCTTACTGAAGCTTTCTTT | CASTRGLTEAFF
TRBD1 | TRBJ1-1 | . | TRBV5-8 | TGTGCCAGCAGAACAGGGGTTCGGGTCTTAGCTTTCTTT | CASRTGVRVLAFF
. | TRBJ1-5 | once | TRBV19 | TGTGCCAGTAGTACATCAGGGTTCCAGCCCCAGCATTTT | CASSTSGFQPQHF
TRBD1 | TRBJ1-4 | few | TRBV19 | TGTGCCAGTAGTATGGATGGGACAGCAACTAATGAAAAACTGTTTTTT | CASSMDGTATNEKLFF
. | TRBJ2-2 | few | TRBV27 | TGTGCCAGCAGTTTCTACGGGACGGGAAACACCGGGGAGCTGTTTTTT | CASSFYGTGNTGELFF
. | TRBJ1-5 | once | TRBV30 | TGTGCCTGGAGTGGACAGAGCAATCAGCCCCAGCATTTT | CAWSGQSNQPQHF
TRBD1 | TRBJ2-1 | . | TRBV27 | TGTGCCAGCAGTTCGCCGACAGGGCCTGAGCAGTTCTTC | CASSSPTGPEQFF
. | TRBJ1-1 | medium-sized | TRBV11-1 | TGTGCCAGCAGCTTAGGGGGCAGGAACACTGAAGCTTTCTTT | CASSLGGRNTEAFF
. | TRBJ2-7 | few | TRBV4-2 | TGTGCCAGCAGCTCGGAGGGCCGGGGTTACGAGCAGTACTTC | CASSSEGRGYEQYF
TRBD1 | TRBJ2-7 | . | TRBV3-1/TRBV3-2 | TGTGCCAGCAGCCTGGGACAGGGGGTCCGCTACGAGCAGTACTTC | CASSLGQGVRYEQYF
TRBD2 | TRBJ2-2 | . | TRBV10-3 | TGTGCCATCAAGGGACTAGCGAACACCGGGGAGCTGTTTTTT | CAIKGLANTGELFF
. | TRBJ1-6 | . | TRBV3-1/TRBV3-2 | TGTGCCAGCAGCCAGAGACCCCGGGACGGAAGGCGGCTCTCACCCCTCCACTTT | CASSQRPRDGRRLSPLHF
TRBD2 | TRBJ2-2 | . | TRBV19 | TGTGCCAGTAGTCGGACTAGCGGGAGGTTAGGGGAGCTGTTTTTT | CASSRTSGRLGELFF
TRBD2 | TRBJ2-3 | . | TRBV5-1 | TGCGCCAGCAGCTTGGCGGCTAGCGGTAGCACAGATACGCAGTATTTT | CASSLAASGSTDTQYF
TRBD2 | TRBJ2-7 | . | TRBV7-2 | TGTGCCAGCAGCGGTCGGACTAGCGGGTCTCTTAGGGACGAGCAGTACTTC | CASSGRTSGSLRDEQYF
. | TRBJ1-4 | . | TRBV6-5 | TGTGCCAGCAGTTACGTAGGGGGAAAGCTGTTTTTT | CASSYVGGKLFF
TRBD1 | TRBJ1-6 | . | TRBV19 | TGTGCCAGTACCCCCGGTCCCTACAGGGGGTTCTCCTATAATTCACCCCTCCACTTT | CASTPGPYRGFSYNSPLHF
. | TRBJ1-3 | . | TRBV30 | TGTGCCTGGAGTCTCTCTGGAAACACCATATATTTT | CAWSLSGNTIYF
TRBD1 | TRBJ2-7 | . | TRBV15 | TGTGCCACCAGCGGGGAGGGGACAGGGGCGGGCGAGCAGTACTTC | CATSGEGTGAGEQYF
TRBD1 | TRBJ1-5 | . | TRBV6-6 | TGTGCCAGCAGTTACGAGGGACAGGTCAATCAGCCCCAGCATTTT | CASSYEGQVNQPQHF
. | TRBJ1-2 | . | TRBV5-1 | TGCGCCAGCAGCTACAGGGTCGAGGGCTATGGCTACACCTTC | CASSYRVEGYGYTF
. | TRBJ1-6 | . | TRBV4-2 | TGTGCCAGCAGCCCAGACGCAGCAAGAAATTCACCCCTCCACTTT | CASSPDAARNSPLHF
. | TRBJ1-1 | . | TRBV19 | TGTGCCAGTAGGTCACAGGGGAACACTGAAGCTTTCTTT | CASRSQGNTEAFF
. | TRBJ1-1 | once | TRBV7-2 | TGTGCCAGCAGCTTAGGATCGGGCGCAGGGAACACTGAAGCTTTCTTT | CASSLGSGAGNTEAFF
TRBD1 | TRBJ2-1 | . | TRBV11-3 | TGTGCCAGCAGCGCCCCGGGACAGGGAAAGGGTGAGCAGTTCTTC | CASSAPGQGKGEQFF
. | TRBJ2-7 | . | TRBV6-5 | TGTGCCAGCAGTTACTCGAGGGGGAACGAGCAGTACTTC | CASSYSRGNEQYF
TRBD1 | TRBJ1-6 | . | TRBV5-1 | TGCGCCAGCAGCCTTTCAGGGACAGGGGATTCACCCCTCCACTTT | CASSLSGTGDSPLHF
. | TRBJ2-7 | . | TRBV5-1 | TGCGCCAGCAGCTTGATGCAGTTCTACGAGCAGTACTTC | CASSLMQFYEQYF
. | TRBJ2-2 | . | TRBV5-1 | TGCGCCAGCAGCTTGGGTGACAGGTCCGTTCCCGGGGAGCTGTTTTTT | CASSLGDRSVPGELFF
TRBD2 | TRBJ2-5 | . | TRBV7-9 | TGTGCCAGCAGCCTCAAGATAACGGGAGGGCCCATGACCCAGTACTTC | CASSLKITGGPMTQYF
. | TRBJ2-6 | once | TRBV19 | TGTGCCAGTAGCTCCCCTCGGGGATCTGGGGCCAACGTCCTGACTTTC | CASSSPRGSGANVLTF
. | TRBJ2-2 | . | TRBV29-1 | TGCAGCGCTCGAGGCACCGGGGAGCTGTTTTTT | CSARGTGELFF